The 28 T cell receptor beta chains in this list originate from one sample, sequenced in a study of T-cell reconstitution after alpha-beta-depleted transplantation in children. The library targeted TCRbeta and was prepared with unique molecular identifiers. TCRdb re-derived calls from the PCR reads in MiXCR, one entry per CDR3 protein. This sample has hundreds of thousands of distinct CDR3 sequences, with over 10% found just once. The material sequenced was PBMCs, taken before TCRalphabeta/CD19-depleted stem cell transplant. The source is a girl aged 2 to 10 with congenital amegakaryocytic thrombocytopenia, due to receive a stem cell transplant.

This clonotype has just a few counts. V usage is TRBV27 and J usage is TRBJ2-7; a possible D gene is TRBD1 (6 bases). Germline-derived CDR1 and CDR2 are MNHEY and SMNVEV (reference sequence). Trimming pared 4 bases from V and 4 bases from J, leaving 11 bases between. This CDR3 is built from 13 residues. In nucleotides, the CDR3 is TGTGCCAGCAGTTACGGGACACCGTACGAGCAGTACTTC. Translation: CASSYGTPYEQYF.

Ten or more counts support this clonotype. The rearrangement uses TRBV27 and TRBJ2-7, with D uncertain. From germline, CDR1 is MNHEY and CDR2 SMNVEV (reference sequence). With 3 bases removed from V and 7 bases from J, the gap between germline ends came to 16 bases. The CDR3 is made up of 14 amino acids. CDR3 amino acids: CASSFLRPHGEQYF. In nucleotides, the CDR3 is TGTGCCAGCAGTTTCTTGAGACCCCACGGTGAGCAGTACTTC.

The CDR3 protein is CASSFRRWGADEKLFF. Here the CDR3 DNA reads TGTGCCAGCAGTTTTCGTCGATGGGGGGCTGATGAAAAACTGTTTTTT. The chain uses TRBV28 and TRBJ1-4; tentatively, D is TRBD1 (6 bases). The CDR3 covers 16 residues. V shed 3 bases and J shed 6 bases, with 17 bases lying between them. Germline CDR1 MDHEN, CDR2 SYDVKM.

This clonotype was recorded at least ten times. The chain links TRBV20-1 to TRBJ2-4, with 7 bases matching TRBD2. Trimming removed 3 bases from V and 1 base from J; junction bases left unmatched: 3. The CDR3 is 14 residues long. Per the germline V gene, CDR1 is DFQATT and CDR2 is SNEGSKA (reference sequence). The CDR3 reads CSASPGGAKNIQYF. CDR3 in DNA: TGCAGTGCTAGCCCCGGGGGGGCCAAAAACATTCAGTACTTC.

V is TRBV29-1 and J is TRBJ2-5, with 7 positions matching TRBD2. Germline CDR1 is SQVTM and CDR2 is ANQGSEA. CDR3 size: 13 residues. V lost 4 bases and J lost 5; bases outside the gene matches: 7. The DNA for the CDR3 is TGCAGCGTTGGAGCGACTAGCAGCGAGACCCAGTACTTC. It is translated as CSVGATSSETQYF.

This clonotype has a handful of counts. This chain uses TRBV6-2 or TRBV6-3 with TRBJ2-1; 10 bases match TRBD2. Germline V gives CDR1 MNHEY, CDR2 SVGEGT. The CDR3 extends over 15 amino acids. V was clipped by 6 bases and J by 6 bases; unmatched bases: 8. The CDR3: CASSSPGTSANEQFF. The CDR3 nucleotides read TGTGCCAGCAGCTCCCCCGGGACTAGCGCCAATGAGCAGTTCTTC.

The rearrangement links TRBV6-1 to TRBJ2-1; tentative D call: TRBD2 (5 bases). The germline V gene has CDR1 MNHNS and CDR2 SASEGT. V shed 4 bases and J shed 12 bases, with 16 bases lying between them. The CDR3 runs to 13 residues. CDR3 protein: CASSGVQKGGQFF. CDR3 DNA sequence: TGTGCCAGCAGTGGAGTACAGAAAGGAGGGCAGTTCTTC.

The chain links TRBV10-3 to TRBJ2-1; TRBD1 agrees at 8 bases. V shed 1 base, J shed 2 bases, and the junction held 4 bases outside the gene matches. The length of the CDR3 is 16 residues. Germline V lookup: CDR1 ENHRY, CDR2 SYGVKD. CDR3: CAISEYGDRTYNEQFF. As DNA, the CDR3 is TGTGCCATCAGTGAGTATGGGGACAGGACCTACAATGAGCAGTTCTTC.

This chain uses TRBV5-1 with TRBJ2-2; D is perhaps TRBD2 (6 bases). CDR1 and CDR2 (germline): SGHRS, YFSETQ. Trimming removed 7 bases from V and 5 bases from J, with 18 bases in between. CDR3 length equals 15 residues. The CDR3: CASQFAGGRTGELFF. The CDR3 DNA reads TGCGCCAGCCAGTTTGCCGGGGGAAGAACCGGGGAGCTGTTTTTT.

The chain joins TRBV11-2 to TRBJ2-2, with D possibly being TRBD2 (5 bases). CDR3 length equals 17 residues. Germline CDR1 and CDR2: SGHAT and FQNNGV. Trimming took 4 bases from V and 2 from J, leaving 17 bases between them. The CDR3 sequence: CASSSVWTFPNTGELFF. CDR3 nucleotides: TGTGCCAGCAGCTCAGTCTGGACTTTTCCAAACACCGGGGAGCTGTTTTTT.

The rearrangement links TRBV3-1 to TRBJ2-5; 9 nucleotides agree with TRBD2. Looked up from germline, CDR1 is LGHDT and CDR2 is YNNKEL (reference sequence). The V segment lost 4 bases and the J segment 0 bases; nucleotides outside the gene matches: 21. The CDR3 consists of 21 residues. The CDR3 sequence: CASSPYPLDVAAGGNQETQYF. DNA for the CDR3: TGTGCCAGCAGCCCTTACCCATTAGACGTTGCAGCGGGAGGCAACCAAGAGACCCAGTACTTC.

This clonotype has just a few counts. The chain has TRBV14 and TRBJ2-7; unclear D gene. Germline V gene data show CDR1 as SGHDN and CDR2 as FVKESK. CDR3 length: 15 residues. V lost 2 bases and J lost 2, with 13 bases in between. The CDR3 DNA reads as TGTGCCAGCAGCCAACGGCCCGGCTTGACCTACGAGCAGTACTTC. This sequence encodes CASSQRPGLTYEQYF.

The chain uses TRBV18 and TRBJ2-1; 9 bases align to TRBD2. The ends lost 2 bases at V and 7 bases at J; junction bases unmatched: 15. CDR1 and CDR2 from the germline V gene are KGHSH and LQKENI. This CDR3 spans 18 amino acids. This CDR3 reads CASSPRAISGSSGNEQFF. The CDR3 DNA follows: TGTGCCAGCTCACCAAGGGCAATTAGCGGGAGCTCGGGTAATGAGCAGTTCTTC.

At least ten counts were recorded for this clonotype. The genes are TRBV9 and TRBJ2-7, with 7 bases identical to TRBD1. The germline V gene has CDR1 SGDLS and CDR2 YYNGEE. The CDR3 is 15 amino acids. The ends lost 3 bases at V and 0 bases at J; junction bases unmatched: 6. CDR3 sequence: CASSETDRVSYEQYF. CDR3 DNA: TGTGCCAGCAGCGAAACAGACAGGGTCTCCTACGAGCAGTACTTC.

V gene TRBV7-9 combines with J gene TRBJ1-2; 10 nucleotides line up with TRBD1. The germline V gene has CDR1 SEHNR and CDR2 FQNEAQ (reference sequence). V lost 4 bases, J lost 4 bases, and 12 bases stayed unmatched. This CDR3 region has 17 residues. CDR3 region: CASSSNLGQGLGYGYTF. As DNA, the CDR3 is TGTGCCAGCAGCTCGAACTTGGGACAGGGGCTTGGCTATGGCTACACCTTC.

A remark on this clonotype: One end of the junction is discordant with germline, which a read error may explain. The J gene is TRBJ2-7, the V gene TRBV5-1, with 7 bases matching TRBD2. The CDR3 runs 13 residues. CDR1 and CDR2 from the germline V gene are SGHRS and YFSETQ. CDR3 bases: TGCGCCAGTTCTAGCGGCTTCTCCTACGAGCAGTCCTTC. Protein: CASSSGFSYEQSF.

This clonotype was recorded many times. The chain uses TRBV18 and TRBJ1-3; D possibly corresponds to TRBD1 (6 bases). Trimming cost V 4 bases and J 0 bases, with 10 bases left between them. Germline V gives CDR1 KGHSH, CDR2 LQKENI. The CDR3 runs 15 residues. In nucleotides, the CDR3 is TGTGCCAGCTCACAAACAGGGCTCTCTGGAAACACCATATATTTT. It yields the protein CASSQTGLSGNTIYF.

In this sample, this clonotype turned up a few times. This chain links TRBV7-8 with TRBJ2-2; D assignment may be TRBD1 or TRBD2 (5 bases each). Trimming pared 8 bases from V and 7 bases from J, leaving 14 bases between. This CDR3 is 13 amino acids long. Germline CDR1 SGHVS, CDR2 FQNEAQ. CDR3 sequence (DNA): TGTGCCAGCCCCCTCGGGACCTACGGGGAGCTGTTTTTT. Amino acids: CASPLGTYGELFF.

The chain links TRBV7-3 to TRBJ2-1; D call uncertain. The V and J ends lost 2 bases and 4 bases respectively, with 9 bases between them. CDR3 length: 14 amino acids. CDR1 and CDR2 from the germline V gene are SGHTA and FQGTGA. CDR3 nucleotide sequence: TGTGCCAGCAGCTTACCGGAAACGTACAATGAGCAGTTCTTC. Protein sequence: CASSLPETYNEQFF.

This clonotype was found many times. Written as DNA, the CDR3 is TGTGCCAGCAGTAGTTGGGTTGGGGGTCAGCCCCAGCATTTT. Encoded protein: CASSSWVGGQPQHF. The genes are TRBV27 and TRBJ1-5; a weak D match, TRBD1 (5 bases). The length of the CDR3 is 14 residues. CDR1 and CDR2 (germline): MNHEY, SMNVEV (reference sequence). Trimming pared 5 bases from V and 6 bases from J, leaving 14 bases between.

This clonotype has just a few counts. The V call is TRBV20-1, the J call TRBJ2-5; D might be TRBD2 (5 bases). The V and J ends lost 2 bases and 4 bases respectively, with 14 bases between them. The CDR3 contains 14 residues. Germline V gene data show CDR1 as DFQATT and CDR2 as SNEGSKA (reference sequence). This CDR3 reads CSARSGSVVETQYF. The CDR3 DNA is TGCAGTGCTAGATCGGGTAGCGTAGTAGAGACCCAGTACTTC.

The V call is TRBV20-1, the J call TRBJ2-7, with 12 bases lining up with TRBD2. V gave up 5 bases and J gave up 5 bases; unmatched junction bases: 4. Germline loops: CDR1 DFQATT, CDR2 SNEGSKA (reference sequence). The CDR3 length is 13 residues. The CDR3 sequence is CSALRTSGNEQYF. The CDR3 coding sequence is TGCAGTGCTCTAAGGACTAGCGGGAACGAGCAGTACTTC.

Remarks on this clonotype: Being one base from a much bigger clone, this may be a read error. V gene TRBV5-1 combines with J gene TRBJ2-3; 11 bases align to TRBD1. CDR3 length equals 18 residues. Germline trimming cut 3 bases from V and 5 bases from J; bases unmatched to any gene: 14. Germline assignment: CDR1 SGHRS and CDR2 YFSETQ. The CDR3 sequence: CASSSPLGTGGQEDTQYF. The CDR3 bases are TGCGCCAGCAGCTCCCCGCTTGGGACAGGGGGGCAGGAAGATACGCAGTATTTT.

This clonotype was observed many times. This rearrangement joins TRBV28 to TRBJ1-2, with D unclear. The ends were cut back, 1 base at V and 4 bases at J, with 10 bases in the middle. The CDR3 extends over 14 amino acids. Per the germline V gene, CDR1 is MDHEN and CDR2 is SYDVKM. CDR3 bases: TGTGCCAGCAGTTTATTTTGGGGAAGCTATGGCTACACCTTC. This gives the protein CASSLFWGSYGYTF.

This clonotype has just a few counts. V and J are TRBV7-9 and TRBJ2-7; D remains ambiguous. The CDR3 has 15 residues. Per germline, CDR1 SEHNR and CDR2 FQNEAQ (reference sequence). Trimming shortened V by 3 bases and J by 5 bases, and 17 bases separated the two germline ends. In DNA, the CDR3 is TGTGCCAGCAGCTTTATACCCACAGTTTTGGACGAGCAGTACTTC. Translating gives CASSFIPTVLDEQYF.

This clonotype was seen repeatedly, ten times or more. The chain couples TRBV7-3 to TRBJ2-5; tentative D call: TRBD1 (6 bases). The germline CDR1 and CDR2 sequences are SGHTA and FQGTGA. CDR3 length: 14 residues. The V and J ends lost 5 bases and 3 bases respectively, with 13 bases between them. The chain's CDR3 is CASSNTGNEETQYF. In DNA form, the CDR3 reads TGTGCCAGCAGCAATACAGGGAACGAAGAGACCCAGTACTTC.

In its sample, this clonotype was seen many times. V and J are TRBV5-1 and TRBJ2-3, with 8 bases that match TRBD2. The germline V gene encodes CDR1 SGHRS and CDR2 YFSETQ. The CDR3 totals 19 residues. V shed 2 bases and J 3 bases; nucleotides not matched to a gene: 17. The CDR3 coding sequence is TGCGCCAGCAGCTTCGGAATAGCGGGATTCCTAAAAGCGACAGATACGCAGTATTTT. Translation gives CASSFGIAGFLKATDTQYF.

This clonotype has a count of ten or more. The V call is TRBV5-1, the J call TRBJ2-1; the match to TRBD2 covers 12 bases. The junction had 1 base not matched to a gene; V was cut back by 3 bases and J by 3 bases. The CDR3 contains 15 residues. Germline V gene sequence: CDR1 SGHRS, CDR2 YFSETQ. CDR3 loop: CASSWGLAGYNEQFF. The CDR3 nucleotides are TGCGCCAGCAGCTGGGGACTAGCGGGCTACAATGAGCAGTTCTTC.